This T cell receptor beta chain was observed in a study of cytomegalovirus exposure and HLA in healthy donors. Study-level points and caveats: Among TCR sequences, most were rare, though some public TCRs appeared in many donors. In an earlier analysis, about 90% or about 30%: the productive usage of most TCR beta V segments. Later analysis suggested most CMV-associated TCR beta chains were HLA-restricted. One cluster of highly shared sequence variants probably arose as a sequencing artifact.

PCR amplification relied on 60 Vbeta primers (plus 13 Jbeta primers). Produced via immunoSEQ multiplex PCR; TCRdb's table is partial and in-frame only. There are about 190,000 clones in the sample; almost 85% occur only once, and approximately 0.26% lies in the top ten. About this clone itself: The antigen remains undetermined.

The CDR3 contains 15 residues. The germline CDR1 and CDR2 sequences are SGHAT and FQNNGV. Trimming cost V 3 bases and J 0 bases, with 12 bases left between them. The receptor was derived from a boy aged 10-17 years in good health and CMV-seronegative. The genes are TRBV11-2 and TRBJ2-7; D might be TRBD2 (6 bases). Sequenced: PBMCs. The CDR3 nucleotides are TGTGCCAGCAGCTTTGGGACTGCGAGCTCCTACGAGCAGTACTTC. It codes for CASSFGTASSYEQYF.